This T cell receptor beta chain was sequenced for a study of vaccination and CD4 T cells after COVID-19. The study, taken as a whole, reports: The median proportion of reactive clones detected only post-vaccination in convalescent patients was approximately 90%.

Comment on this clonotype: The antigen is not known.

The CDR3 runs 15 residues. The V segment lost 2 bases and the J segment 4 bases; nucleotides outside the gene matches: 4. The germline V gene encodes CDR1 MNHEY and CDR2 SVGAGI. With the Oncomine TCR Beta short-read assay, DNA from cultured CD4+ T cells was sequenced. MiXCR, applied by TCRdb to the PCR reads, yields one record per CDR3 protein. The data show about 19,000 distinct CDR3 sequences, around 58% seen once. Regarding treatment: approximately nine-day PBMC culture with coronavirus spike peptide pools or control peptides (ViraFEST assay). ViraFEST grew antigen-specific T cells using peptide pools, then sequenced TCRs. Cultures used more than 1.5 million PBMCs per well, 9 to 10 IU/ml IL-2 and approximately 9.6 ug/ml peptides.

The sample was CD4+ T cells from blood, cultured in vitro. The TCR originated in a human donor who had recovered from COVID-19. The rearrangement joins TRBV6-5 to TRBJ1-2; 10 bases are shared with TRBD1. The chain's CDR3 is CASSYGQGVGYGYTF. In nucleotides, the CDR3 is TGTGCCAGCAGTTACGGACAGGGGGTCGGCTATGGCTACACCTTC.